Described below is a single TCR beta chain sequence and its context. Its antigen is undetermined. The entry originates in a study of T cells after yellow fever vaccination. Production of TCR cDNA was by 5'RACE template switching, which also added a universal primer site and UMIs. One entry per CDR3 protein results from TCRdb running MiXCR on the 5' RACE reads. The sample includes roughly 150,000 distinct CDR3 sequences, less than 9.5% of them seen just once. Overall study results and limits: Detected again after the booster were most primary-vaccination clones, at about 96% CD4 and approximately 90% CD8.

The CDR3 covers 14 residues. The V end was cut by 3 bases, the J end by 4 bases, with 16 bases between. Germline V gene data show CDR1 as DFQATT and CDR2 as SNEGSKA (reference sequence). V usage is TRBV20-1 and J usage is TRBJ2-7; tentatively, D is TRBD1 (6 bases). The sequence was collected from a young man who received the YFV17D yellow fever vaccine. The sample in question was CD4+ T cells sorted from PBMCs, obtained 5 days after the yellow fever booster vaccination. The CDR3 nucleotides are TGCAGTGCTAGGTCCGAGGGGGTAGGGTACGAGCAGTACTTC. Encoded protein: CSARSEGVGYEQYF.